This paragraph reports one T cell receptor beta chain. The antigen is unknown. The PCR had 60 Vbeta and 13 Jbeta primers. Here immunoSEQ multiplex PCR was the method, and the copy in TCRdb shows in-frame clones only, minus some. This sample has about 170,000 clones, with roughly 80% found just once. The length of the CDR3 is 14 residues. Germline CDR1 is PRHDT and CDR2 is FYEKMQ (reference sequence). This sample is part of a study of cytomegalovirus exposure and HLA in healthy donors. Study conclusions and caveats: Presence/absence analyses supposed approximately even sequencing depth among donors. Researchers reported in a later analysis that common viral pathogens appeared linked to several top clusters. The authors later found most CMV-associated TCR beta chains appeared HLA-restricted.

This TCR was sampled from a man younger than 40 in good health and CMV-seropositive. Sample: PBMCs. The chain joins TRBV13 to TRBJ2-5, with 8 bases aligning to TRBD2. The end of the DNA is better explained by TRBJ2-7, so the J call may be wrong. The CDR3 nucleotides are TGTGCCAGCAGCGGTAGCGGGGCAACCTACGAGCAGTACTTC. This gives the protein CASSGSGATYEQYF.